The 13 T cell receptor beta chains given below trace back to one sample, sequenced in a study of regulatory T cells in long-lasting Graves disease. Arm-PCR of CDR3 regions and iRepertoire HTBI primers were the basis on which TCR beta libraries were built. TCRdb re-analysed the multiplex PCR reads in MiXCR, keeping a single row per CDR3 protein. The sample holds about 620,000 distinct CDR3 sequences, roughly 15% seen once. Time point given: newly diagnosed GD, antithyroid drugs for less than 3 months. The TCR library was made from RNA extracted from PBMCs. These records were also assigned to another study, of T cells in Graves' hyperthyroidism and ophthalmopathy.

The source was peripheral blood mononuclear cells (PBMCs), collected at new diagnosis, from a patient treated with antithyroid drugs. Receptor source: a woman aged 25 to 39 with Graves disease.

This clonotype occurred many times. The chain employs TRBV6-2 or TRBV6-3 and TRBJ2-7; D is possibly TRBD1 (6 bases). The germline V and J ends were trimmed by 2 bases and 5 bases, with 13 bases remaining between them. The CDR3 sequence is 14 residues long. Germline V gene lookup returns CDR1 MNHEY and CDR2 SVGEGT. The CDR3 spells CASSYRRGSDEQYF. In nucleotides, the CDR3 is TGTGCCAGCAGTTACCGCAGGGGATCGGACGAGCAGTACTTC.

The chain links TRBV6-2 or TRBV6-3 to TRBJ2-1; 7 positions match TRBD2. Losses at the gene ends were 7 bases for V and 3 bases for J; bases not matched to a gene: 9. The CDR3 sequence is 15 residues long. The germline V gene encodes CDR1 MNHEY and CDR2 SVGEGT. CDR3 loop: CASTPGGTNYNEQFF. The CDR3 nucleotides read TGTGCCAGCACCCCGGGTGGGACTAACTACAATGAGCAGTTCTTC.

This CDR3 reads CATSVSGRGADTQYF. Written as DNA, the CDR3 is TGTGCCACCAGTGTATCGGGACGGGGTGCAGATACGCAGTATTTT. The chain uses TRBV24-1 and TRBJ2-3, with D perhaps being TRBD1 or TRBD2 (5 bases each). V dropped 5 bases and J dropped 4 bases, with 15 bases sitting between them. The length of the CDR3 is 15 residues. CDR1 KGHDR and CDR2 SFDVKD come from the germline V gene.

This clonotype was recorded at least ten times. This sequence joins TRBV29-1 and TRBJ2-7, with D perhaps matching TRBD2 (6 bases). This CDR3 region has 15 residues. Trimming took off 6 bases at V and 0 bases at J, with 18 bases between the two ends. Germline values: CDR1 SQVTM, CDR2 ANQGSEA. The CDR3 reads CSVELLQGLSYEQYF. The CDR3 bases are TGCAGCGTAGAACTCCTCCAGGGACTCTCCTACGAGCAGTACTTC.

The CDR3 DNA reads TGTGCCACCAGCAGCAAAGGGGGAGAGACCCAGTACTTC. This codes for CATSSKGGETQYF. The chain couples TRBV15 to TRBJ2-5; D is perhaps TRBD1 (6 bases). Trimming left V 3 bases short and J 4 bases short, with 9 bases between. The CDR3 spans 13 residues. CDR1 is LNHNV and CDR2 is YYDKDF in the germline V gene (reference sequence).

A few counts support this clonotype. The chain links TRBV5-1 to TRBJ2-5; D is undetermined. CDR3 length: 15 residues. V lost 2 bases, J lost 4 bases, and 15 bases lay in between. The V gene's germline CDR1 is SGHRS and CDR2 YFSETQ. The CDR3: CASSFGLSSTETQYF. CDR3 DNA: TGCGCCAGCAGCTTCGGTCTGAGTAGCACAGAGACCCAGTACTTC.

CDR3 in DNA: TGTGCCCTGGGGACTAGCGGCCCCTTCGAGCAGTACTTC. Residues: CALGTSGPFEQYF. This chain links TRBV30 with TRBJ2-7; 11 bases fit TRBD2. CDR1 is GTSNPN and CDR2 is SVGIG in the germline V gene (reference sequence). With V trimmed by 8 bases and J by 6 bases, 9 bases remained unmatched. The CDR3 totals 13 residues.

This clonotype was recorded at least ten times. V and J are TRBV7-9 and TRBJ1-3, with D hard to call. The length of the CDR3 is 15 residues. The V gene lost 5 bases and the J gene lost 0 bases, with 11 bases spanning the gap. Germline CDR1 SEHNR, CDR2 FQNEAQ (reference sequence). The CDR3 loop reads CASSHDSSSGNTIYF. The CDR3 DNA sequence: TGTGCCAGCAGCCACGACTCCTCCTCTGGAAACACCATATATTTT.

The chain carries TRBV4-1 and TRBJ2-7, with D possibly being TRBD1 (5 bases). The CDR3 covers 16 residues. The ends were cut back, 0 bases at V and 3 bases at J, with 15 bases in the middle. Germline V CDR1 and CDR2: MGHRA, YSYEKL. CDR3 in DNA: TGCGCCAGCAGCCAAGATATGGGCCAGGGTGGCTACGAGCAGTACTTC. Amino acid sequence: CASSQDMGQGGYEQYF.

The table lists this clonotype with a few counts. This chain's CDR3 is CALDSSGGSYEQYF. CDR3 nucleotide sequence: TGTGCCCTGGATTCAAGCGGGGGGAGTTACGAGCAGTACTTC. The chain has TRBV30 and TRBJ2-7, with 9 bases lining up with TRBD2. The CDR3 totals 14 residues. The trim removed 8 bases at V and 4 bases at J, leaving 12 bases unmatched. The germline V gene has CDR1 GTSNPN and CDR2 SVGIG (reference sequence).

The J gene is TRBJ2-7, the V gene TRBV27, with TRBD1 matching 8 bases. The trim removed 5 bases at V and 6 bases at J, leaving 3 bases unmatched. CDR3 length equals 12 residues. The V gene's germline CDR1 is MNHEY and CDR2 SMNVEV (reference sequence). The CDR3, as DNA: TGTGCCAGCAGTAACAGGGGGAGCGAGCAGTACTTC. This gives the protein CASSNRGSEQYF.

This chain uses TRBV29-1 with TRBJ2-3; 7 bases agree with TRBD2. Gene TRBJ2-5 matches the end of the DNA better, so the J call may be wrong. The CDR3 length is 12 residues. Germline CDR1 is SQVTM and CDR2 is ANQGSEA. The CDR3 loop reads CSVEGGRETQYF. CDR3 nucleotides: TGCAGCGTTGAGGGGGGGAGAGAGACCCAGTACTTC.

This clonotype was counted at least ten times. The chain employs TRBV30 and TRBJ2-1; D may be TRBD2 (6 bases). V lost 5 bases, J lost 6 bases, and 17 bases lay in between. This CDR3 has 14 amino acids. Germline CDR1 and CDR2: GTSNPN and SVGIG (reference sequence). CDR3 nucleotides: TGTGCCTGGGGTCGAGGTAGCGGATTCAATGAGCAGTTCTTC. Translated: CAWGRGSGFNEQFF. Together with reference TRBV30 and TRBJ2-1, the CDR3 gives the full variable domain: SQTIHQWPATLVQPVGSPLSLECTVEGTSNPNLYWYRQAAGRGLQLLFYSVGIGQISSEVPQNLSASRPQDRQFILSSKKLLLSDSGFYLCAWGRGSGFNEQFFGPGTRLTVL.